This T cell receptor (beta chain) emerged from a study of shared clonotypes between healthy human individuals. Looking at the study overall: The study enrolled a couple of women and a few men aged 18 to 49. Study-wide results and caveats: Naive subsets usually exceeded memory subsets in estimated richness.

Naive CD8 cells comprised CD45RO-negative, CCR7-positively selected cells, excluding terminally differentiated effector memory CD45RA+ cells. The assay was carried out at the deep level. As handled by the study authors: Sequence data from immunoSEQ were junction-only and lacked quality scores; consequently, filtering differed. Clones were sequenced by immunoSEQ multiplex PCR, and TCRdb holds only the in-frame ones, with some missing. For V, J and clone size, that table is used; D and trimming come from the DNA. The sample records approximately 590,000 clones, about 95% being singletons. V lost 1 base, J lost 2 bases, and 2 bases stayed unmatched. This CDR3 region has 15 residues. CDR1 is SEHNR and CDR2 is FQNEAQ in the germline V gene (reference sequence). Details on this clone: Its antigen remains unknown. Other DNA sequences in the same sample also yield this CDR3.

Sample: naive CD8+ T cells sorted from blood. This receptor was identified in a woman in her twenties or thirties in good health. The chain links TRBV7-9 to TRBJ2-1, with 7 bases aligning to TRBD1. CDR3 DNA: TGTGCCAGCAGCTTAGGACAGGGAACCTACAATGAGCAGTTCTTC. As protein: CASSLGQGTYNEQFF.